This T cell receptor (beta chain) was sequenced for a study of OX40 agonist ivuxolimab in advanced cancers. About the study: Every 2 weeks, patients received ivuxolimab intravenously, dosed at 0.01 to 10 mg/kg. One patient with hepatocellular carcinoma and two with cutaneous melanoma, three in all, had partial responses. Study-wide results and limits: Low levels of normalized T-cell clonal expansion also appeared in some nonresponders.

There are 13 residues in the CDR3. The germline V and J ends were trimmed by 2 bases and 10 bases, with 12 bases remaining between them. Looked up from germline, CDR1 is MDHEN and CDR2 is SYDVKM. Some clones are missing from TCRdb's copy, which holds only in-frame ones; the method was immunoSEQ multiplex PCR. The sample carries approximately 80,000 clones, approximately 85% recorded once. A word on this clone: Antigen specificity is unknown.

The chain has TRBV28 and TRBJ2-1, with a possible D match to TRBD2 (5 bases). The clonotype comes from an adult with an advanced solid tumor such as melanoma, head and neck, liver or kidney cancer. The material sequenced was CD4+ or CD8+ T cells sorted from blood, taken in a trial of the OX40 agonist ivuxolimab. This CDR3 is CASSLPGDWEQFF. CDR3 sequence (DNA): TGTGCCAGCAGTTTACCCGGGGATTGGGAGCAGTTCTTC.